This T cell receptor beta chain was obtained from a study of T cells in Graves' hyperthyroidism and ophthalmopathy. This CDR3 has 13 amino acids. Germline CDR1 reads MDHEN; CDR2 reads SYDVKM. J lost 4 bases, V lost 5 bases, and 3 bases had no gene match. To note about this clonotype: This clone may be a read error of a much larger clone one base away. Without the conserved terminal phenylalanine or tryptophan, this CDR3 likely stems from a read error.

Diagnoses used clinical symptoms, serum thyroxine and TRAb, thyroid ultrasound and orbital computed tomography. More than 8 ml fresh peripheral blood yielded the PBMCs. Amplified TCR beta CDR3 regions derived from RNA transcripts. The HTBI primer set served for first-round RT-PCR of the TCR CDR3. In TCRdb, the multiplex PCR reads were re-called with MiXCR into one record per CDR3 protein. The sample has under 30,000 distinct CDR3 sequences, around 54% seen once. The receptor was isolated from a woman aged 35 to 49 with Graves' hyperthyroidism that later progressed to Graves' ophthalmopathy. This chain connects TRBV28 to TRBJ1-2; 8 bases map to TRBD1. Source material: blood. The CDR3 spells CASSETGGYGYTL. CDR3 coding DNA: TGTGCCAGCAGTGAAACAGGGGGCTATGGCTACACCCTC.